This T cell receptor (beta chain) emerged from a study of spatial heterogeneity in lung cancer. Study summary: More than eight raw reads, on average, carried each unique TCR and UMI combination.

Regarding the study as a whole: At tumor resection, ubiquitous expanded TCRs were detected in blood more often than later.

MiXCR, applied by TCRdb to the 5' RACE reads, yields one record per CDR3 protein. The table shows more than 25,000 distinct CDR3 sequences, with 5% to 6.5% occurring only once. Sample time point: blood at routine non-recurrence follow-up after resection. Whole RNA, which was extracted from tumor, nontumor lung tissue or frozen PBMC, was sequenced without any cell sorting. The CDR3 is 16 residues long. V lost 5 bases to trimming and J lost 5 bases; unmatched junction nucleotides: 10. CDR1 and CDR2 (germline): SEHNR, FQNEAQ (reference sequence). In the case of this clonotype: Its antigen is as yet unknown.

This specimen was PBMCs, taken at follow-up. The clonotype comes from a male donor with early-stage non-small cell lung cancer. This rearrangement joins TRBV7-9 to TRBJ2-5, with 11 bases matching TRBD2. The CDR3 reads CASSVLSGRARETQYF. The CDR3 DNA reads TGTGCCAGCAGCGTCCTTAGCGGGAGGGCCCGGGAGACCCAGTACTTC.